This is a list of T cell receptor beta chains from one sample in a study of response to subunit inactivated influenza vaccine. TCRdb used MiXCR to reprocess the RT-PCR reads, holding one entry per CDR3 protein. The table has 250,000 to 350,000 distinct CDR3 sequences, over 20% seen once. The specimen comprised PBMCs from blood, sampled less than 22 months after vaccination. Source of these receptors: a man in his fifties or sixties who received an inactivated influenza vaccine. Both conserved end residues are part of each CDR3. The order of the fields is D gene, clone size, J gene, V gene, CDR3 protein, CDR3 DNA. The D gene is left open where the match is weak. The listing skips clone size in some rows; elsewhere it reads once, few, many or a size class.

- - TRBJ2-3 TRBV3-1 CASSRGNTDTQYF TGTGCCAGCAGCCGAGGAAACACAGATACGCAGTATTTT
- few TRBJ2-1 TRBV12-3/TRBV12-4 CASSHDPNNEQFF TGTGCCAGCAGTCACGACCCTAACAATGAGCAGTTCTTC
TRBD1 few TRBJ1-2 TRBV20-1 CSARGRQGYGYTF TGCAGTGCTAGAGGGCGACAGGGCTATGGCTACACCTTC
- few TRBJ1-1 TRBV9 CASSEILGVDTEAFF TGTGCCAGCAGCGAGATCCTAGGGGTTGACACTGAAGCTTTCTTT
- - TRBJ2-6 TRBV3-1 CASSPSWGYWANVLTF TGTGCCAGCAGTCCAAGCTGGGGGTATTGGGCCAACGTCCTGACTTTC
- - TRBJ1-4 TRBV2 CASSALGTNEKLFF TGTGCCAGCAGTGCCCTAGGAACTAATGAAAAACTGTTTTTT
- - TRBJ2-3 TRBV12-3/TRBV12-4 CASSLEGSGLDTQYF TGTGCCAGCAGTTTGGAGGGGTCGGGATTGGATACGCAGTATTTT
- few TRBJ2-7 TRBV11-2 CASSLVLGQYGVEQYF TGTGCCAGCAGCTTAGTTCTTGGACAATATGGTGTCGAGCAGTACTTC
TRBD2 few TRBJ2-5 TRBV11-3 CASKDAGGGKETQYF TGTGCCAGCAAAGACGCGGGAGGGGGGAAAGAGACCCAGTACTTC
- - TRBJ1-2 TRBV18 CASSPAGEYGYTF TGTGCCAGCTCACCGGCAGGGGAGTATGGCTACACCTTC
- many TRBJ1-1 TRBV11-2 CASSLVLAGSASSNTEAFF TGTGCCAGCAGCTTAGTCTTGGCAGGCTCTGCTTCTTCGAACACTGAAGCTTTCTTT
TRBD1 many TRBJ1-5 TRBV20-1 CSAREARGNQPQHF TGCAGTGCTAGAGAGGCCAGGGGGAATCAGCCCCAGCATTTT
- few TRBJ1-6 TRBV28 CASSEPGAGLNNSPLHF TGTGCCAGCAGTGAACCGGGAGCGGGTCTTAATAATTCACCCCTCCACTTT
- - TRBJ2-2 TRBV10-3 CAIGSDRINTGELFF TGTGCCATCGGTTCGGACCGGATAAACACCGGGGAGCTGTTTTTT
- - TRBJ1-6 TRBV3-1 CASSQGEIYNSPLHF TGTGCCAGCAGCCAAGGCGAGATCTATAATTCACCCCTCCACTTT
- many TRBJ1-1 TRBV6-5 CASSYSIGMNTEAFF TGTGCCAGCAGTTACTCGATCGGAATGAACACTGAAGCTTTCTTT
- few TRBJ1-1 TRBV9 CASSVEMNTEAFF TGTGCCAGCAGCGTTGAAATGAACACTGAAGCTTTCTTT
- many TRBJ1-6 TRBV12-3/TRBV12-4 CASSQGTGQTLHF TGTGCCAGCAGTCAAGGGACGGGTCAAACCCTCCACTTT
- - TRBJ1-3 TRBV9 CASSVEGGGNTIYF TGTGCCAGCAGCGTAGAGGGAGGTGGAAACACCATATATTTT
TRBD1 few TRBJ2-1 TRBV20-1 CSAIPDRLSYNEQFF TGCAGTGCTATACCGGACAGGTTATCCTACAATGAGCAGTTCTTC
- - TRBJ2-1 TRBV14 CASSQDRLKQFF TGTGCCAGCAGCCAAGATCGGCTTAAGCAGTTCTTC
- many TRBJ1-4 TRBV18 CASSPRGQSATNEKLFF TGTGCCAGCTCACCACGGGGCCAGAGCGCAACTAATGAAAAACTGTTTTTT
- few TRBJ2-7 TRBV20-1 CSARDPDSIYEQYF TGCAGTGCTAGAGATCCCGACAGCATCTACGAGCAGTACTTC
TRBD1 - TRBJ2-2 TRBV10-3 CAISETWDRAATGELFF TGTGCCATCAGTGAGACCTGGGACAGGGCGGCCACCGGGGAGCTGTTTTTT
- few TRBJ1-1 TRBV7-9 CASSPREITEAFF TGTGCCAGCAGCCCCAGGGAAATCACTGAAGCTTTCTTT
- few TRBJ2-7 TRBV20-1 CSARDVQSFVYEQYF TGCAGTGCTAGAGATGTCCAGTCCTTTGTGTACGAGCAGTACTTC
- many TRBJ2-7 TRBV27 CASSPLFYEQYF TGTGCCAGCAGTCCACTTTTCTACGAGCAGTACTTC
- - TRBJ2-1 TRBV20-1 CSDDPWRDEQFF TGCAGTGACGACCCCTGGCGCGACGAGCAGTTCTTC
- - TRBJ2-5 TRBV9 CASSVEGGRTQYF TGTGCCAGCAGCGTAGAAGGGGGGAGGACCCAGTACTTC
TRBD1 - TRBJ2-3 TRBV20-1 CSAPTGWAYTDTQYF TGCAGTGCCCCGACAGGGTGGGCATACACAGATACGCAGTATTTT